The sample holds many counts of the clone carrying this TCR beta chain. Antigen unknown. Gene names and germline refer to mouse. The read stops 4 residues short of the end of the CDR3; the missing end is completed from the germline J gene. RNA extraction and reverse transcription yielded cDNA as sequencing template. The repertoire was sequenced with immunoSEQ multiplex PCR; TCRdb's copy has only in-frame clones and lacks some. This sample has fewer than 2,000 clones, each found more than once. This sample was included in a study of CD8+ T cells in alopecia areata. Across the whole study: Donor skin was harvested from approximately 6-12-month-old C3H/HeJ mice with spontaneous alopecia and grafted onto approximately 7-11-week-old female C3H/HeJ recipients. Study-wide findings and caveats: Compared with mice, patients displayed less clear TCR sharing, possibly for HLA-related reasons. Lesional tissue from the scalp (especially in alopecia totalis/universalis) showed higher clonality than normal scalp.

This CDR3 is 14 amino acids long. Germline CDR1 is NSHNY and CDR2 is SYGAGN. The receptor was isolated from a C3H/HeJ mouse with alopecia areata. The strain is characterized by the MHC haplotype H2-k. The chain joins TRBV13-1 to TRBJ2-5, with 11 bases aligning to TRBD2. The sequencing sample was made of skin. This chain's CDR3 is CASSGTGGKDTQYF. Partial CDR3 DNA: TGTGCCAGCAGTGGGACTGGGGGGAAAGAC.